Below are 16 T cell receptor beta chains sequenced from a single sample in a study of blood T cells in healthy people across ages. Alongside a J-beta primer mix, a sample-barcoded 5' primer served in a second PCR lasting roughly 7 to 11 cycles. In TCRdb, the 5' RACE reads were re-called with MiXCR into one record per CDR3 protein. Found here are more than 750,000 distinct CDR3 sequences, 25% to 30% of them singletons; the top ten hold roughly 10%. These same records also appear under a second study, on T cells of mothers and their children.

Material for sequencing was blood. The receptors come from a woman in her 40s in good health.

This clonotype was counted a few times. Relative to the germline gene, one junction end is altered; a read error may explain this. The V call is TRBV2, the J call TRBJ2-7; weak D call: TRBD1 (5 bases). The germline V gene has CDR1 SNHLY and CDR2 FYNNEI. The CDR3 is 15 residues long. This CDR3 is CASCEIETASYEQYF. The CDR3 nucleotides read TGTGCCAGCTGTGAAATTGAGACAGCCTCCTACGAGCAGTACTTC.

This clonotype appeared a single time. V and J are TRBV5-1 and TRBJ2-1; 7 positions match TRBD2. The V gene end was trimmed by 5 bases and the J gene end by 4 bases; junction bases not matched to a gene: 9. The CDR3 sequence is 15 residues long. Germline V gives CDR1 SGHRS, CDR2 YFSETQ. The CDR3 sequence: CASRPAGFRYNEQFF. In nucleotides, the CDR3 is TGCGCCAGCAGGCCAGCGGGATTTAGGTACAATGAGCAGTTCTTC. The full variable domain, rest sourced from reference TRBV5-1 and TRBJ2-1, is KAGVTQTPRYLIKTRGQQVTLSCSPISGHRSVSWYQQTPGQGLQFLFEYFSETQRNKGNFPGRFSGRQFSNSRSEMNVSTLELGDSALYLCASRPAGFRYNEQFFGPGTRLTVL.

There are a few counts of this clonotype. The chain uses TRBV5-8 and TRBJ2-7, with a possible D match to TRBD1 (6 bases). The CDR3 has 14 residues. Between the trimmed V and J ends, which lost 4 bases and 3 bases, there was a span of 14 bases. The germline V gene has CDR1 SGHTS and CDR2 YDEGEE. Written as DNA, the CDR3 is TGTGCCAGCAGCGGGTGGACAGCAGGCTACGAGCAGTACTTC. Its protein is CASSGWTAGYEQYF.

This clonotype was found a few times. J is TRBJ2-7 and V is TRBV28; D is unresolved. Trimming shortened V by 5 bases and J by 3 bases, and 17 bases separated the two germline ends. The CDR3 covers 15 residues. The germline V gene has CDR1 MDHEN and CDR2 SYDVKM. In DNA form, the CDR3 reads TGTGCCAGCAGTGCCCCCCGGGTGGTCCGCTACGAGCAGTACTTC. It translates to CASSAPRVVRYEQYF.

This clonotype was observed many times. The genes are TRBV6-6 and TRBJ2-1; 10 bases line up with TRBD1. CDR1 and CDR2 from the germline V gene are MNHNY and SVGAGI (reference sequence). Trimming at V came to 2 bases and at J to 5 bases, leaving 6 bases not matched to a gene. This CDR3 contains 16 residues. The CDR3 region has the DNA TGTGCCAGCAGTTACCCCGACAGGGGGCTACACAATGAGCAGTTCTTC. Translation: CASSYPDRGLHNEQFF.

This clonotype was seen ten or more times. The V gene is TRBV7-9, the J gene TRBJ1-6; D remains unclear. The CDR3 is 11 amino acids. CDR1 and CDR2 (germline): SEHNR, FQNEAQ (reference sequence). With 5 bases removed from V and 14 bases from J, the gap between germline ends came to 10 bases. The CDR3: CASSRKGALHF. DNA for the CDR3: TGTGCCAGCAGCAGAAAGGGAGCCCTCCACTTT.

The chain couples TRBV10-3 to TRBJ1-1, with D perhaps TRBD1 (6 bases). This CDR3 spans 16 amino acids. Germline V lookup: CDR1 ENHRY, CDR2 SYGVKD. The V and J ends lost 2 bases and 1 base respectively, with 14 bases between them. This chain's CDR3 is CAISEGGGRGNTEAFF. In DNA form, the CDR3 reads TGTGCCATCAGTGAGGGAGGGGGAAGGGGGAACACTGAAGCTTTCTTT.

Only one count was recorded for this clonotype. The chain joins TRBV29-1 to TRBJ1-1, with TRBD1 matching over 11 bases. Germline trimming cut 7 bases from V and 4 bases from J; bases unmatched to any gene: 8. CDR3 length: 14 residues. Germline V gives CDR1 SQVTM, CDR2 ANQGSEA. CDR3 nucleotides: TGCAGCGCCGGGGACAGGGGGTCGGTCACTGAAGCTTTCTTT. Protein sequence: CSAGDRGSVTEAFF.

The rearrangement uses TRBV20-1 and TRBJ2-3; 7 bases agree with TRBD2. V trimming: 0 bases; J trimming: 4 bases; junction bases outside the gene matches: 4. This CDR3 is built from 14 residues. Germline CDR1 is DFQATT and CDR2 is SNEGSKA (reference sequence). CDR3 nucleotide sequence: TGCAGTGCTAGAGAGGCGGGAGCAGCAGATACGCAGTATTTT. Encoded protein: CSAREAGAADTQYF.

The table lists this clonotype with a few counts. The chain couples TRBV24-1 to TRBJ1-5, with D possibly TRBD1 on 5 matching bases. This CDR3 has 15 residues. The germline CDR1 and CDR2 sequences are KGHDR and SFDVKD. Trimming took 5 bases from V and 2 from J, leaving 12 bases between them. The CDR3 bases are TGTGCCACCAGTGCAGGGTCGGAGGGCAATCAGCCCCAGCATTTT. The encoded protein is CATSAGSEGNQPQHF.

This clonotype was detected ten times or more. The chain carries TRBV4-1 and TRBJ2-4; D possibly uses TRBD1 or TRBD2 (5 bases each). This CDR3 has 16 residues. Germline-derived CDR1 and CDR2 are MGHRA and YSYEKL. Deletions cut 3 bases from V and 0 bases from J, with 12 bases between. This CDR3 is CASSHTGTLAKNIQYF. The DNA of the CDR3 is TGCGCCAGCAGCCACACCGGGACCTTAGCCAAAAACATTCAGTACTTC.

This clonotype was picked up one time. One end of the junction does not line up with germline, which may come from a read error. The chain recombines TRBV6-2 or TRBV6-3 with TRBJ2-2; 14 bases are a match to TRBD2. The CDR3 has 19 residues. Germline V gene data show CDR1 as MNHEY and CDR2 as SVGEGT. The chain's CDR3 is CASSYAGLAGARHTGKLFF. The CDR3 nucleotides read TGTGCCAGCAGTTACGCGGGACTAGCGGGGGCCAGACACACCGGGAAGCTGTTTTTT.

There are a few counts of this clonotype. The CDR3 loop reads CATRAGGINQPQHF. CDR3 nucleotides: TGTGCCACCCGGGCAGGGGGGATCAATCAGCCCCAGCATTTT. This rearrangement joins TRBV24-1 to TRBJ1-5, with 7 bases aligning to TRBD1. Per the germline V gene, CDR1 is KGHDR and CDR2 is SFDVKD. V shed 9 bases and J 3 bases; nucleotides not matched to a gene: 7. The CDR3 is made up of 14 amino acids.

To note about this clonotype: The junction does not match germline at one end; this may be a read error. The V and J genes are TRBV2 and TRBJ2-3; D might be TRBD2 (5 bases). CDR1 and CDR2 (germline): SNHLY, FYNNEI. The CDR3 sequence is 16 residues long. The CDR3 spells CAGKKLEAASTDTLYF. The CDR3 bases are TGTGCCGGCAAGAAATTAGAGGCAGCTAGCACAGATACGCTGTATTTT.

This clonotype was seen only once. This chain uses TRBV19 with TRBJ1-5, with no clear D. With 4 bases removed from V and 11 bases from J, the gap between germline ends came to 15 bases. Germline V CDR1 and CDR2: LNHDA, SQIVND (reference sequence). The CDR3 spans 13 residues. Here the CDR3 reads CASSKGGHLTQHF. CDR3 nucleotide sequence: TGTGCCAGTAGTAAGGGTGGTCACTTGACCCAGCATTTT.

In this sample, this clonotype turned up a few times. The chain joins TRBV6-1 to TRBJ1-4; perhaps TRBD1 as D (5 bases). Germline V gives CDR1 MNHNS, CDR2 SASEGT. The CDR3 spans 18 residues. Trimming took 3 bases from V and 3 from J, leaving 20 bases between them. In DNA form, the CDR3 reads TGTGCCAGCAGTGAGGAATCAGGGTTCGCAATTGCTAATGAAAAACTGTTTTTT. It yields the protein CASSEESGFAIANEKLFF.